This TCR beta chain was captured by sequencing in a study of T-cell memory formation after mild COVID-19. About the research overall: Largely, TCR clusters stayed within a single donor.

Constant-segment primers and 5'RACE yielded cDNA libraries for TCR alpha and TCR beta, each carrying sample barcodes and UMIs. TCRdb reanalysed the 5' RACE reads using MiXCR and keeps one entry per CDR3 protein. The sample records about 470,000 distinct CDR3 sequences, approximately 25% being singletons. This CDR3 contains 12 residues. V was clipped by 3 bases and J by 10 bases; unmatched bases: 2. The germline gives CDR1 KGHSH, CDR2 LQKENI. In this sample, this clonotype turned up a few times. Its antigen is undetermined. Whole-study findings and limits: Clones that got smaller from day 15 to 85 had even CD4/CD8, while clones growing later tipped toward CD4+.

The sample consisted of PBMCs or a T cell subset sorted from them (not recorded which). The origin of this receptor is an adult woman who had mild COVID-19 (a few samples of this study predate the infection). Cell type and time point are not known. The V and J genes are TRBV18 and TRBJ1-5; 8 bases agree with TRBD1. This CDR3 reads CASSPGQGPQHF. The CDR3 region has the DNA TGTGCCAGCTCACCCGGACAGGGACCCCAGCATTTT.